This TCR beta chain was sequenced during a study of metastatic and nonmetastatic thyroid tumors (dated by TCRdb to 2018 to 2020). At the level of the whole study: Repertoires from peripheral blood and from tumor or nodule tissue samples of malignant and benign thyroid patients were compared.

None of the patients had been given any treatment before thyroid surgery. The study retrospectively analysed patient clinical samples collected from about 2012 to 2018 using T-cell receptor beta sequencing. In the germline V gene, CDR1 corresponds to SGDLS and CDR2 to YYNGEE. The cysteine opens and the phenylalanine closes a CDR3 of 14 amino acids. Of the read, only the CDR3 DNA is kept; its 42 bases are in frame from base 1. This clone was found a few times. What this receptor recognizes is not known. It may be a read error: a sequence one base away is much more abundant. The library relied on PCR. Sequencer: Illumina HiSeq 4000. High-throughput sequencing was used to profile the TCR beta-chain CDR3 region of each patient. The source study handled its data this way. Drawing on CDR3 differences between clinicopathological groups, the researchers built a classifier meant to tell apart patients with distant-metastatic papillary thyroid cancer. The Shannon index was used to measure repertoire diversity, and the Morisita-Horn index was used to measure how similar tumor and blood repertoires were. TCRdb reprocessed the public reads (quality trimming at Q25 with fastp, clone calling with MiXCR) and kept in-frame beta chains. The V and J calls follow TCRdb's processing rather than the paper's. Within this sample are about 35,000 clones, with about a sixth of them counted one time only. Clones ranked in the top ten supply around 6.6% of the sample.

Points the paper makes about the study in general: In both blood and tumor samples, TCR beta diversity was reported to be significantly higher in malignant tumors than in benign nodules.

Input material: blood. The V and J genes are TRBV9 and TRBJ1-2; the D gene is perhaps TRBD1, from 5 matching bases. This TCR was recovered from a male donor with papillary thyroid cancer or a benign thyroid nodule (not recorded which). Some clones in this sample may be carry-over from other donors' samples. The bases are TGTGCCAGCAGCTTGGGGGGGACCGCCTATGGCCACACCTTC. It encodes CASSLGGTAYGHTF. Joined to the reference TRBV9 and TRBJ1-2 proteins, this CDR3 gives the full variable domain: DSGVTQTPKHLITATGQRVTLRCSPRSGDLSVYWYQQSLDQGLQFLIQYYNGEERAKGNILERFSAQQFPDLHSELNLSSLELGDSALYFCASSLGGTAYGHTFGSGTRLTVV.